This TCR beta chain was obtained from a study of tumor-infiltrating lymphocytes in primary liver carcinoma. From approximately 530 ng of total RNA, TCR beta-specific cDNA was reverse-transcribed using a constant-region primer. Investigators got TCR beta libraries out of three nested multiplex PCR rounds, done with slightly modified ARM-PCR. Two initial PCR rounds of around 10 cycles each paired TRBV1-TRBV30 forward primers with a C-beta reverse primer. MiXCR, run by TCRdb on the multiplex PCR reads, gives a single entry per CDR3 protein. The data hold about 180,000 distinct CDR3 sequences, with over 50% observed a single time. Germline V CDR1 and CDR2: SGHRS, YFSETQ. V dropped 0 bases and J dropped 5 bases, with 14 bases sitting between them. The CDR3 runs 15 residues. Out of unsorted whole blood came the blood RNA, and germline DNA was extracted as well.

The sequenced sample consisted of peripheral blood. The sequence was obtained from a man aged 35 to 55 with primary liver carcinoma and hepatitis B virus infection. The gene calls are TRBV5-1 and TRBJ1-2; weak D call: TRBD1 (6 bases). CDR3: CASSLGTEGIYGYTF. As DNA, the CDR3 is TGCGCCAGCAGCTTGGGGACAGAGGGCATATATGGCTACACCTTC.